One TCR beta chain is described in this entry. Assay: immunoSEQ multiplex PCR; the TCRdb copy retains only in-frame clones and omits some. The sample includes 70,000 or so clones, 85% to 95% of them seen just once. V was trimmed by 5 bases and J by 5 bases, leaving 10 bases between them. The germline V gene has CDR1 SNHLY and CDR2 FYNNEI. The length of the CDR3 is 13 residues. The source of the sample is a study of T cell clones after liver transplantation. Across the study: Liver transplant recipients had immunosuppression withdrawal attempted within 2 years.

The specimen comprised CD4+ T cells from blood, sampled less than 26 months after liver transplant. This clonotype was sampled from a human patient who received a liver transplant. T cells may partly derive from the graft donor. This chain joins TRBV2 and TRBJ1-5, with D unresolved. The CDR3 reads CASSSERDQPQHF. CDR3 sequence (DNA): TGTGCCAGCAGTTCGGAGCGGGATCAGCCCCAGCATTTT.